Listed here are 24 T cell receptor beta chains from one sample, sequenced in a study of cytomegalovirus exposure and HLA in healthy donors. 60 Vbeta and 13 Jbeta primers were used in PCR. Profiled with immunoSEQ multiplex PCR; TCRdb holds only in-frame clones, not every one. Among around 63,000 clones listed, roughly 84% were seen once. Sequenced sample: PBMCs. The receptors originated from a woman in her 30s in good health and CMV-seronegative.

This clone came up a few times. The CDR3 nucleotides are TGTGCCAGCAGCTTCGATATCGGGGGTGAAAAACTGTTTTTT. This encodes CASSFDIGGEKLFF. The genes are TRBV7-9 and TRBJ1-4; tentatively, D is TRBD1 (5 bases). Per germline, CDR1 SEHNR and CDR2 FQNEAQ (reference sequence). The V end lost 3 bases, the J end lost 7 bases, and 12 bases lay between the germline ends. CDR3 length equals 14 residues.

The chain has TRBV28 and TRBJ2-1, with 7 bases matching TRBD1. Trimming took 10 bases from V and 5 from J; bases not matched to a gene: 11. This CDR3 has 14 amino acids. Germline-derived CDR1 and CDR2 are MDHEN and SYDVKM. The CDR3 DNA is TGTGCCACCATCACCGGGACAGCCAACAATGAGCAGTTCTTC. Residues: CATITGTANNEQFF.

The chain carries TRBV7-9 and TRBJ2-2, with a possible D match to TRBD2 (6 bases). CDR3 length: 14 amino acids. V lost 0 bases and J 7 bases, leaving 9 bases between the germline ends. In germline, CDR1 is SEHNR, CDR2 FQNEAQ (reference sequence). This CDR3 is CASSLAGLDGELFF. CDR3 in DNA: TGTGCCAGCAGCTTAGCGGGACTGGACGGGGAGCTGTTTTTT.

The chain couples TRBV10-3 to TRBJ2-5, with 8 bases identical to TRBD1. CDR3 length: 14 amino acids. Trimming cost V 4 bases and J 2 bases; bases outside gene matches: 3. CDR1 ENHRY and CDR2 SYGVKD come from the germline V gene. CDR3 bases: TGTGCCATCAGTGGGCAGGGGGCTCAAGAGACCCAGTACTTC. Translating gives CAISGQGAQETQYF.

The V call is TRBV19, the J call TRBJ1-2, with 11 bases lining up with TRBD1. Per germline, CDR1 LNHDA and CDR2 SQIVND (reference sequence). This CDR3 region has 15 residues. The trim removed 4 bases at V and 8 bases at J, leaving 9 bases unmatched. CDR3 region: CASSTAGQGARGYTF. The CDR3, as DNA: TGTGCCAGTAGTACGGCCGGACAGGGGGCGCGGGGCTACACCTTC.

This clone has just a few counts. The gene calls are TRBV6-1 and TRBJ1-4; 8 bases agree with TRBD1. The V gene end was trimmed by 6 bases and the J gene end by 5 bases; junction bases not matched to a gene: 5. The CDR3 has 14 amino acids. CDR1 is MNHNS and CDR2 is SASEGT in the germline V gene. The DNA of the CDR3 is TGTGCCAGCAGAGGACAGGGTTTAAATGAAAAACTGTTTTTT. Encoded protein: CASRGQGLNEKLFF.

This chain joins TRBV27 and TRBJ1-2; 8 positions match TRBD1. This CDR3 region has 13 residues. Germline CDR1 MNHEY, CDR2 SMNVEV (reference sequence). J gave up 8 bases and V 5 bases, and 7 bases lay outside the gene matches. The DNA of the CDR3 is TGTGCCAGCAGTCGTTCAGGGGGCGCGGGCTACACCTTC. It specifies CASSRSGGAGYTF.

The CDR3: CASRGAGNSPLHF. The CDR3 nucleotides read TGTGCCTCCCGGGGGGCCGGTAATTCACCCCTCCACTTT. The rearrangement joins TRBV5-6 to TRBJ1-6; possible D gene TRBD1, 6 bases. V lost 10 bases and J lost 6, with 14 bases in between. The CDR3 extends over 13 amino acids. The V gene's germline CDR1 is SGHDT and CDR2 YYEEEE.

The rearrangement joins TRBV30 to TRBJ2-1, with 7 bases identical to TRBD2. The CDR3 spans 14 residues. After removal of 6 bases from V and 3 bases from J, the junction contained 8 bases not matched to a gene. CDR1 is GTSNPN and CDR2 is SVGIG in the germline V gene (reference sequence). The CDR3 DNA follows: TGTGCCTGCAAACTAGGACTAGGCTACAATGAGCAGTTCTTC. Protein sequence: CACKLGLGYNEQFF.

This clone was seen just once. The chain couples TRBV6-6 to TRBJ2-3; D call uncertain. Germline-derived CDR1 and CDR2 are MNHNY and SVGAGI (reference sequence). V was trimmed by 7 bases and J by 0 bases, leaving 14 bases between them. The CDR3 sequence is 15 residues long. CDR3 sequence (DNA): TGTGCCAGCACCGCGACTCGGCACAGCACAGATACGCAGTATTTT. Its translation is CASTATRHSTDTQYF.

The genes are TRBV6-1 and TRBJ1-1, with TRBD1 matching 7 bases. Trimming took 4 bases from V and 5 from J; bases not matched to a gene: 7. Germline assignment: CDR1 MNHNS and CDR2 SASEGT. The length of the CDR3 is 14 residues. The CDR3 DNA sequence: TGTGCCAGCAGTGTTAGCAGGGGGTGGACTGAAGCTTTCTTT. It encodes CASSVSRGWTEAFF.

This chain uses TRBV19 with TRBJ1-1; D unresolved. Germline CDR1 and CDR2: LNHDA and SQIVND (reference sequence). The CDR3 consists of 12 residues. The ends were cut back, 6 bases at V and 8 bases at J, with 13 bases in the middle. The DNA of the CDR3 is TGTGCCAGTAGCCTCGGGTCAAGGGAAGCTTTCTTT. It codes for CASSLGSREAFF.

CDR3 region: CASTSQASNQPQHF. The CDR3 bases are TGTGCCAGTACGAGTCAGGCTAGCAATCAGCCCCAGCATTTT. V is TRBV19 and J is TRBJ1-5; D remains ambiguous. V shed 7 bases and J shed 0 bases, with 10 bases lying between them. Germline V lookup: CDR1 LNHDA, CDR2 SQIVND (reference sequence). The CDR3 has 14 residues.

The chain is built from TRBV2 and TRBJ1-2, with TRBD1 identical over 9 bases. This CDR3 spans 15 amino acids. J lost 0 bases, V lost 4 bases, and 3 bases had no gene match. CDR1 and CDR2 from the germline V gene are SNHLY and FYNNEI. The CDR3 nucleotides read TGTGCCAGCAGTGGGACAGGGGAAACTAACTATGGCTACACCTTC. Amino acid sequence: CASSGTGETNYGYTF.

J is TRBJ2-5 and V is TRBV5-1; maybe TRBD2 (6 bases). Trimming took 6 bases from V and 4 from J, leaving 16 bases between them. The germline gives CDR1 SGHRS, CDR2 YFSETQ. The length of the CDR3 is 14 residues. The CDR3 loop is CASTPSGRRETQYF. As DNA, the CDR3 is TGCGCCAGCACCCCATCGGGGAGGAGAGAGACCCAGTACTTC.

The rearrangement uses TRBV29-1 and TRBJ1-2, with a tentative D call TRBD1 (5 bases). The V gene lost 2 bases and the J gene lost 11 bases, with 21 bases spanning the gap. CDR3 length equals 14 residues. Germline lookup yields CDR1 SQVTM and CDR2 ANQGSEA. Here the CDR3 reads CSVESQETASLYTF. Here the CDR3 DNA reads TGCAGCGTTGAAAGTCAGGAGACAGCAAGTTTGTACACCTTC.

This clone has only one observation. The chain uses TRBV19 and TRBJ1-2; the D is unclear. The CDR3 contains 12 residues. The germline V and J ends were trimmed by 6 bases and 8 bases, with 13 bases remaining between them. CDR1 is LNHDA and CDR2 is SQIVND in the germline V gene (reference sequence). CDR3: CASSNTEVGYTF. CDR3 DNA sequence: TGTGCCAGTAGCAACACGGAGGTAGGCTACACCTTC.

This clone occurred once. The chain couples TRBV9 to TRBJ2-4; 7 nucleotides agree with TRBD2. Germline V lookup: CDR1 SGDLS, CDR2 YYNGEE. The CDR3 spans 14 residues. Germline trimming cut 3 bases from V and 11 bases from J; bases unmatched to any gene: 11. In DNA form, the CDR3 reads TGTGCCAGCAGCGGAACTAGCGCCGATGGGCTTCAGTACTTC. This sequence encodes CASSGTSADGLQYF. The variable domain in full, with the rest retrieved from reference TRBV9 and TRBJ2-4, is DSGVTQTPKHLITATGQRVTLRCSPRSGDLSVYWYQQSLDQGLQFLIQYYNGEERAKGNILERFSAQQFPDLHSELNLSSLELGDSALYFCASSGTSADGLQYFGAGTRLSVL.

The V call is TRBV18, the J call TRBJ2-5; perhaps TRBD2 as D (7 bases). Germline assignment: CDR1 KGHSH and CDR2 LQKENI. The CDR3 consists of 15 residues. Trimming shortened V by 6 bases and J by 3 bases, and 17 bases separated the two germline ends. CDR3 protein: CASSLNGGPEETQYF. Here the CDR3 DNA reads TGTGCCAGCTCCCTTAACGGGGGGCCTGAAGAGACCCAGTACTTC.

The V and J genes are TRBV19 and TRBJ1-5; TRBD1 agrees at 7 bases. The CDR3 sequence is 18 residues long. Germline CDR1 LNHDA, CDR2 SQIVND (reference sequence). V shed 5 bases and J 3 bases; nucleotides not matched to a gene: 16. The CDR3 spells CASSPTNPFDRVNQPQHF. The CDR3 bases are TGTGCCAGTAGTCCCACCAACCCTTTCGACAGGGTCAATCAGCCCCAGCATTTT.

The CDR3 here is CASSLVGADYGYTF. The CDR3 nucleotides are TGCGCCAGCAGCTTGGTAGGGGCGGACTATGGCTACACCTTC. V and J are TRBV5-1 and TRBJ1-2; perhaps TRBD1 as D (5 bases). The CDR3 extends over 14 amino acids. V was pared by 0 bases and J by 3 bases, with 9 bases between. Germline loops: CDR1 SGHRS, CDR2 YFSETQ.

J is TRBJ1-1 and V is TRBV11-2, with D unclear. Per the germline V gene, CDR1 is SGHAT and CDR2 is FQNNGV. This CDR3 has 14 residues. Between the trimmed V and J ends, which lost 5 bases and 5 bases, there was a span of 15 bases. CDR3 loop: CASSPRAGGTEAFF. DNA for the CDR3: TGTGCCAGCAGCCCGAGGGCGGGAGGGACTGAAGCTTTCTTT.

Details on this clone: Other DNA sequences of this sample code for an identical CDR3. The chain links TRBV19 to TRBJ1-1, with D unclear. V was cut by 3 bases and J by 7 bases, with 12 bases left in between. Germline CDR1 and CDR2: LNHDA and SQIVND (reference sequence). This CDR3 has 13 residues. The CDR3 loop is CASSISPSSEAFF. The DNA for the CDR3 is TGTGCCAGTAGTATTAGCCCGTCAAGTGAAGCTTTCTTT.

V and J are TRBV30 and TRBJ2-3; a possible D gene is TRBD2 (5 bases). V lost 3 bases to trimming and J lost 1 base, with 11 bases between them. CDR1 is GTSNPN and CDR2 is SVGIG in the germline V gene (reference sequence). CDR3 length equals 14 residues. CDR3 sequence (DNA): TGTGCCTGGAGCCAGAACGGGGGCACAGATACGCAGTATTTT. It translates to CAWSQNGGTDTQYF.